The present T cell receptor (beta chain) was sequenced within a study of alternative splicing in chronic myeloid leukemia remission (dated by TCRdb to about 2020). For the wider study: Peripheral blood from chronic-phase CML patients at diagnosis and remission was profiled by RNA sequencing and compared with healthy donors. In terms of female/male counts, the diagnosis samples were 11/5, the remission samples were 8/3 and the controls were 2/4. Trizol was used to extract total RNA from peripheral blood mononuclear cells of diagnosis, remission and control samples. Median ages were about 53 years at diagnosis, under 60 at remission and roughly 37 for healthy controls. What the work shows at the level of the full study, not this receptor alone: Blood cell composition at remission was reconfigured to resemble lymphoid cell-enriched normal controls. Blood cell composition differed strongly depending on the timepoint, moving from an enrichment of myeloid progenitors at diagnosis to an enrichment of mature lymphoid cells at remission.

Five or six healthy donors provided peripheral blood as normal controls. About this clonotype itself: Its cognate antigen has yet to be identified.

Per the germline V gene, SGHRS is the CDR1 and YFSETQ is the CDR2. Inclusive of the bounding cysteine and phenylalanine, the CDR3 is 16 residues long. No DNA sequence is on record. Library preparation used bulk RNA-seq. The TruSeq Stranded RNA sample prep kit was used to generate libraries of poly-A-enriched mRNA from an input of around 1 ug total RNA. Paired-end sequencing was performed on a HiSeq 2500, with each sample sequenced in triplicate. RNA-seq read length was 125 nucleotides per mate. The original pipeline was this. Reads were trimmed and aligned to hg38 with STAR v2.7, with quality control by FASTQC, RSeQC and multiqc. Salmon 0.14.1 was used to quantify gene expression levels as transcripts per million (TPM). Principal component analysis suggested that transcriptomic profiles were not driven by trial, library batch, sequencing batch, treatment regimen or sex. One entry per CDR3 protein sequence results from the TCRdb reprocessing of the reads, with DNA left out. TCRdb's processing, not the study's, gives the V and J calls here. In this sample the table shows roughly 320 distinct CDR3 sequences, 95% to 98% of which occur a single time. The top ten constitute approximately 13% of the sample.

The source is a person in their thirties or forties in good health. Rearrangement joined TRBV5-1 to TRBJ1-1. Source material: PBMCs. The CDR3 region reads CASSYAAPVLNTEAFF.